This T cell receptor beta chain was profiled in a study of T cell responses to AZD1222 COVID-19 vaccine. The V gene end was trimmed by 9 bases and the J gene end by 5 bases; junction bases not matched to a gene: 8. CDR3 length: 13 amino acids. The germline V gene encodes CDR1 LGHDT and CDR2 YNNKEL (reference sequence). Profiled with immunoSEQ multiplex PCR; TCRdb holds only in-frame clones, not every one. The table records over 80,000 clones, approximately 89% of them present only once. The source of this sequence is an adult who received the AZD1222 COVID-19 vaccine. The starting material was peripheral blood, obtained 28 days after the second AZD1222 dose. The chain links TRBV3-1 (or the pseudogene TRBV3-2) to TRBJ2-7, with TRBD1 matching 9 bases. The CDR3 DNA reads TGTGCCAGGGGGGGACAGGGTAGACACGAGCAGTACTTC. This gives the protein CARGGQGRHEQYF.